These 4 T cell receptor beta chains were sequenced from one sample in a study of T-cell memory formation after mild COVID-19. TCRdb redid the calling of the 5' RACE reads with MiXCR, one entry per CDR3 protein. The sample lists 200,000 to 250,000 distinct CDR3 sequences; 9.5% were seen once. The sample consisted of PBMCs or a T cell subset sorted from them (not recorded which). All receptors derive from a man younger than 35 who had mild COVID-19 (a few samples of this study predate the infection). Cell type and time point are not known.

CDR3 sequence: CAIMRGPTDTQYF. For the CDR3, the DNA is TGTGCCATCATGAGGGGGCCCACAGATACGCAGTATTTT. V gene TRBV10-3 combines with J gene TRBJ2-3; 7 bases line up with TRBD1. In germline, CDR1 is ENHRY, CDR2 SYGVKD. The CDR3 is made up of 13 amino acids. J was trimmed by 2 bases and V by 7 bases; bases with no gene match: 3.

The chain is built from TRBV18 and TRBJ2-2; D ambiguous. In germline, CDR1 is KGHSH, CDR2 LQKENI. V lost 5 bases and J lost 3, with 10 bases in between. The CDR3 runs 14 residues. DNA for the CDR3: TGTGCCAGCTCAGTAGGGTTGGACACCGGGGAGCTGTTTTTT. Protein sequence: CASSVGLDTGELFF.

This clonotype occurred a few times. Here the CDR3 reads CSARDRASKETQYF. CDR3 sequence (DNA): TGCAGTGCTAGAGATCGTGCGAGTAAAGAGACCCAGTACTTC. The chain is built from TRBV20-1 and TRBJ2-5; unclear D gene. V was shortened by 0 bases and J by 3 bases, with 11 bases between the two germline ends. Germline V gene data show CDR1 as DFQATT and CDR2 as SNEGSKA (reference sequence). The CDR3 runs 14 residues.

This clonotype was seen a few times. This sequence joins TRBV6-6 and TRBJ1-5, with 7 bases that match TRBD1. The germline V gene has CDR1 MNHNY and CDR2 SVGAGI (reference sequence). The length of the CDR3 is 15 residues. J gave up 4 bases and V 4 bases, and 7 bases lay outside the gene matches. Here the CDR3 reads CASSSGTAQNQPQHF. The DNA of the CDR3 is TGTGCCAGCAGTTCAGGGACAGCGCAAAATCAGCCCCAGCATTTT.